This T cell receptor beta chain was sequenced for a study of PD-L1 blockade in urothelial cancer. Study as a whole: Analyses were performed on blood at 3 weeks after treatment start (the second dose) and at 6 weeks. General study findings and limits: A below-median TCR clonality in blood before treatment predicted better survival. At the 3-week point, tumor-associated blood clones expanded more in durable-benefit patients.

Regarding this clone: As yet, its antigen is unknown. The sample has other DNA sequences that encode this CDR3 too.

Here immunoSEQ multiplex PCR was the method, and the copy in TCRdb shows in-frame clones only, minus some. The repertoire consists of 50,000 to 55,000 clones, with 70% to 85% occurring once and the leading ten covering less than 4.5%. This clonotype was sampled from a man between 65 and 80 years old with urothelial cancer. This specimen consisted of PBMCs, obtained around atezolizumab (anti-PD-L1) treatment.

Here the CDR3 DNA reads TGTGCCAGCAGCGGGACAGGGGAACAGCCCCAGCATTTT. Its translation: CASSGTGEQPQHF. This chain joins TRBV2 and TRBJ1-5, with 10 positions matching TRBD1. This CDR3 comprises 13 residues. Germline V gives CDR1 SNHLY, CDR2 FYNNEI. J gave up 7 bases and V 6 bases, and 3 bases lay outside the gene matches.